Below, one T cell receptor beta chain is given with its context. This sample was included in a study of blood T cell repertoires in COVID-19. For the study at large: Acute and convalescent COVID-19 specimens originated in the United States, Italy and Spain.

The repertoire was sequenced with immunoSEQ multiplex PCR; TCRdb's copy has only in-frame clones and lacks some. In the table there are a few hundred thousand clones, approximately 90% of which are singletons. This CDR3 contains 15 residues. V was shortened by 2 bases and J by 1 base, with 12 bases between the two germline ends. Germline assignment: CDR1 MNHEY and CDR2 SMNVEV (reference sequence). Input material: PBMCs or T cells enriched from blood (not recorded which). The chain combines TRBV27 with TRBJ2-7, with a weak D call TRBD2 (6 bases). The TCR comes from a man between 18 and 35 years old with acute COVID-19. This chain's CDR3 is CASSLGRGTSYEQYF. CDR3 bases: TGTGCCAGCAGTTTAGGACGGGGGACTTCCTACGAGCAGTACTTC.